This T cell receptor (beta chain) is from a study of T-cell reconstitution after alpha-beta-depleted transplantation in children. Whole-study findings and limits: Approximately two months post-transplant, alpha-beta T cells reportedly originated from several hundred expanded graft clones. High day-60 TCRbeta diversity in some patients came from surviving recipient T cells and thymic progenitors. Among T cells one year after transplant, newly produced cells accounted for most counts and diversity.

Concerning this clonotype itself: Its antigen is as yet unknown.

The TCRbeta library was prepared with unique molecular identifiers. MiXCR was run by TCRdb on the PCR reads, yielding one entry per CDR3 protein. The sample holds about 210,000 distinct CDR3 sequences; more than 15% are singletons and the top ten take around two fifths. V lost 6 bases to trimming and J lost 1 base, with 11 bases between them. The CDR3 is 14 amino acids. The V gene's germline CDR1 is MNHEY and CDR2 SMNVEV (reference sequence). Sequencing used PBMCs, mostly from graft donor cells, obtained 360 days after TCRalphabeta/CD19-depleted stem cell transplant. The TCR sequence derives from a male patient aged 2 to 10 who had a stem cell transplant for acute lymphoblastic leukemia, so the T cells may come from the graft donor. The rearrangement joins TRBV27 to TRBJ2-3; no firm D call. The CDR3 coding sequence is TGTGCCAGCAGCCACGATCCGGGCACAGATACGCAGTATTTT. Protein: CASSHDPGTDTQYF.